These T cell receptor beta chains were read from a single sample in a study of control samples from healthy donors and cancer patients. Assay: immunoSEQ multiplex PCR; the TCRdb copy retains only in-frame clones and omits some. The sample holds more than 50,000 clones; approximately 88% are singletons and the top ten take 3.5% to 4.5%. The sample comprised blood. These receptors were taken from a man over 45 in good health. Each CDR3 is given with its conserved first and last residue. A D gene is named only where the DNA matches it firmly.

j_call: TRBJ2-3; d_call: TRBD2; v_call: TRBV4-3; cdr3_aa: CASSELAGLTDTQYF
j_call: TRBJ2-3; d_call: NA; v_call: TRBV7-9; cdr3_aa: CASSSVADTQYF
j_call: TRBJ1-2; d_call: NA; v_call: TRBV6-5; cdr3_aa: CASSTANYGYTF
j_call: TRBJ2-7; d_call: NA; v_call: TRBV30; cdr3_aa: CAWSVTAYEQYF
j_call: TRBJ2-1; d_call: TRBD2; v_call: TRBV6-5; cdr3_aa: CASTSVLAGKEQFF
j_call: TRBJ1-1; d_call: NA; v_call: TRBV28; cdr3_aa: CASAGTPPVNTEAFF
j_call: TRBJ2-3; d_call: TRBD1; v_call: TRBV10-2; cdr3_aa: CASSRDRGTDTQYF
j_call: TRBJ2-7; d_call: TRBD1; v_call: TRBV28; cdr3_aa: CASSPQGGPYEQYF
j_call: TRBJ1-3; d_call: NA; v_call: TRBV28; cdr3_aa: CASSWPGNTIYF
j_call: TRBJ1-5; d_call: TRBD1; v_call: TRBV10-1; cdr3_aa: CASSPGGSEDQPQHF
j_call: TRBJ2-5; d_call: NA; v_call: TRBV7-6; cdr3_aa: CASSLAPAQTQYF
j_call: TRBJ2-7; d_call: TRBD1; v_call: TRBV19; cdr3_aa: CASSLRDRNYEQYF
j_call: TRBJ2-7; d_call: TRBD2; v_call: TRBV6-5; cdr3_aa: CASSRGVSTYEQYF
j_call: TRBJ1-4; d_call: TRBD1; v_call: TRBV28; cdr3_aa: CASSPDRGPEKLFF
j_call: TRBJ1-5; d_call: NA; v_call: TRBV28; cdr3_aa: CASGEGGNQPQHF
j_call: TRBJ1-1; d_call: NA; v_call: TRBV27; cdr3_aa: CASSLLGIGTEAFF
j_call: TRBJ2-7; d_call: TRBD1; v_call: TRBV19; cdr3_aa: CASSRTLGQGATYEQYF
j_call: TRBJ1-4; d_call: NA; v_call: TRBV3-1/TRBV3-2; cdr3_aa: CASSPDGNEKLFF
j_call: TRBJ1-5; d_call: NA; v_call: TRBV18; cdr3_aa: CASSPTESQPQHF
j_call: TRBJ1-4; d_call: NA; v_call: TRBV29-1; cdr3_aa: CSVEDLSLGEKLFF
j_call: TRBJ2-5; d_call: NA; v_call: TRBV6-1; cdr3_aa: CASSEASTRLEETQYF
j_call: TRBJ1-6; d_call: NA; v_call: TRBV23-1; cdr3_aa: CASSQLAEGDSWNSPLHF
j_call: TRBJ2-2; d_call: TRBD2; v_call: TRBV7-3; cdr3_aa: CASSLNPGLAGAGSGELFF
j_call: TRBJ2-5; d_call: NA; v_call: TRBV6-2/TRBV6-3; cdr3_aa: CASSYSGTEWETQYF
j_call: TRBJ1-2; d_call: NA; v_call: TRBV20-1; cdr3_aa: CSAKYGDGYTF
j_call: TRBJ2-7; d_call: TRBD2; v_call: TRBV11-2; cdr3_aa: CASSYPGLATYEQYF
j_call: TRBJ2-2; d_call: NA; v_call: TRBV10-3; cdr3_aa: CAISGADSLATGELFF
j_call: TRBJ2-2; d_call: TRBD1; v_call: TRBV5-1; cdr3_aa: CASSWGQFNTGELFF
j_call: TRBJ1-1; d_call: TRBD1; v_call: TRBV30; cdr3_aa: CAWRRDRTGEAFF
j_call: TRBJ2-7; d_call: NA; v_call: TRBV7-9; cdr3_aa: CASSFLAEGPTRGEQYF
j_call: TRBJ2-5; d_call: TRBD2; v_call: TRBV30; cdr3_aa: CAWSVQAGIVETQYF
j_call: TRBJ1-4; d_call: NA; v_call: TRBV4-3; cdr3_aa: CASSQEKLGGRWEKLFF
j_call: TRBJ1-4; d_call: NA; v_call: TRBV18; cdr3_aa: CASSPRGATNEKLFF
j_call: TRBJ1-1; d_call: NA; v_call: TRBV4-1; cdr3_aa: CASSQGPTPAGNTEAFF
j_call: TRBJ2-7; d_call: NA; v_call: TRBV10-3; cdr3_aa: CAIRLDNYEQYF
j_call: TRBJ2-5; d_call: NA; v_call: TRBV7-2; cdr3_aa: CASSFVASEETQYF
j_call: TRBJ1-6; d_call: NA; v_call: TRBV25-1; cdr3_aa: CASTRTSYNSPLHF
j_call: TRBJ2-3; d_call: NA; v_call: TRBV7-2; cdr3_aa: CASSPMIGSTDTQYF
j_call: TRBJ1-2; d_call: NA; v_call: TRBV29-1; cdr3_aa: CSVEGQGGYGYTF
j_call: TRBJ2-3; d_call: NA; v_call: TRBV18; cdr3_aa: CASSPERLDTQYF
j_call: TRBJ1-2; d_call: NA; v_call: TRBV6-6; cdr3_aa: CASSDRVSGPWGYTF
j_call: TRBJ1-1; d_call: NA; v_call: TRBV19; cdr3_aa: CASSSPQGVGTEAFF
j_call: TRBJ1-3; d_call: NA; v_call: TRBV6-5; cdr3_aa: CASRDNSGNTIYF
j_call: TRBJ1-1; d_call: NA; v_call: TRBV5-1; cdr3_aa: CASSLAGGVNTEAFF
j_call: TRBJ2-2; d_call: NA; v_call: TRBV5-1; cdr3_aa: CASSLVPTESGTGELFF
j_call: TRBJ1-1; d_call: NA; v_call: TRBV19; cdr3_aa: CASSNLNTEAFF
j_call: TRBJ2-7; d_call: TRBD1; v_call: TRBV28; cdr3_aa: CASSGGRGTEVAYEQYF
j_call: TRBJ1-1; d_call: TRBD1; v_call: TRBV29-1; cdr3_aa: CSVTGVSNTEAFF
j_call: TRBJ2-5; d_call: TRBD2; v_call: TRBV7-3; cdr3_aa: CASSKLAGGMETQYF
j_call: TRBJ1-5; d_call: NA; v_call: TRBV6-5; cdr3_aa: CASRKRQDNQPQHF
j_call: TRBJ2-3; d_call: NA; v_call: TRBV11-3; cdr3_aa: CASSFGRAGNTQYF
j_call: TRBJ1-1; d_call: NA; v_call: TRBV6-2/TRBV6-3; cdr3_aa: CASSYSWTVNTEAFF
j_call: TRBJ2-3; d_call: TRBD2; v_call: TRBV7-9; cdr3_aa: CASSSTSGIADTQYF
j_call: TRBJ2-7; d_call: NA; v_call: TRBV18; cdr3_aa: CASSPQSGAYEQYF